The 11 T cell receptor beta chains below were found in one sample sequenced in a study of cytomegalovirus exposure and HLA in healthy donors. The study ran its PCR with 60 Vbeta and 13 Jbeta primers. Sequenced by immunoSEQ multiplex PCR; TCRdb stores in-frame clones only, minus some. The table counts under 95,000 clones; about 0.5% lies in the top ten. Source material: PBMCs. All receptors derive from a man in his fifties or sixties in good health and CMV-seronegative.

This chain uses TRBV7-2 with TRBJ2-7, with TRBD1 matching 9 bases. Germline trimming cut 5 bases from V and 2 bases from J; bases unmatched to any gene: 4. The germline gives CDR1 SGHTA, CDR2 FQGNSA. The CDR3 totals 14 residues. CDR3 sequence: CASSEGQGTYEQYF. CDR3 DNA sequence: TGTGCCAGCAGCGAGGGACAGGGAACCTACGAGCAGTACTTC. Filled out from reference TRBV7-2 and TRBJ2-7, the complete variable domain reads GAGVSQSPSNKVTEKGKDVELRCDPISGHTALYWYRQSLGQGLEFLIYFQGNSAPDKSGLPSDRFSAERTGGSVSTLTIQRTQQEDSAVYLCASSEGQGTYEQYFGPGTRLTVT.

The chain couples TRBV6-5 to TRBJ2-5; perhaps TRBD2 as D (5 bases). The DNA end favors TRBJ2-7, so the J call may be wrong. Germline V gives CDR1 MNHEY, CDR2 SVGAGI. The CDR3 consists of 12 residues. CDR3 in amino acids: CASSPGIYEQYF. CDR3 in DNA: TGTGCCAGCAGCCCGGGAATCTACGAGCAGTACTTC.

This chain joins TRBV27 and TRBJ1-4; the D is unclear. Trimming left V 2 bases short and J 4 bases short, with 8 bases between. Germline V CDR1 and CDR2: MNHEY, SMNVEV (reference sequence). This CDR3 contains 14 residues. CDR3 in amino acids: CASSLRVDNEKLFF. The CDR3 DNA reads as TGTGCCAGCAGTTTACGGGTCGATAATGAAAAACTGTTTTTT.

The chain links TRBV18 to TRBJ1-2; the D is unclear. V was clipped by 4 bases and J by 4 bases, with 10 bases between them. The CDR3 is 13 amino acids. Germline-derived CDR1 and CDR2 are KGHSH and LQKENI. CDR3: CASSLQTPYGYTF. The CDR3 nucleotides are TGTGCCAGCTCACTACAGACGCCCTATGGCTACACCTTC.

The V call is TRBV5-4, the J call TRBJ2-7, with D maybe TRBD2 (6 bases). V lost 4 bases to trimming and J lost 1 base, with 18 bases between them. CDR1 and CDR2 (germline): SGHNT, YYREEE (reference sequence). The CDR3 covers 16 residues. CDR3 protein: CASSAGGTLTSYEQYF. For the CDR3, the DNA is TGTGCCAGCAGCGCTGGAGGGACTCTGACTTCCTACGAGCAGTACTTC.

The rearrangement uses TRBV4-2 and TRBJ1-6, with D possibly TRBD1 on 5 matching bases. The length of the CDR3 is 16 residues. The germline CDR1 and CDR2 sequences are LGHNA and YNFKEQ. V was clipped by 4 bases and J by 9 bases, with 19 bases between them. The CDR3 region has the DNA TGTGCCAGCAGCCGCTCCGCCCAGGGCGGCGGTTCACCCCTCCACTTT. It is translated as CASSRSAQGGGSPLHF.

The chain has TRBV11-2 and TRBJ1-5; D is undetermined. The CDR3 covers 13 residues. V was pared by 1 base and J by 5 bases, with 6 bases between. Per the germline V gene, CDR1 is SGHAT and CDR2 is FQNNGV. CDR3 sequence reads: CASSLALYQPQHF. Here the CDR3 DNA reads TGTGCCAGCAGCTTAGCCCTCTATCAGCCCCAGCATTTT.

The V and J genes are TRBV4-2 and TRBJ2-3; 8 bases map to TRBD2. V shed 1 base and J 1 base; nucleotides not matched to a gene: 4. Germline-derived CDR1 and CDR2 are LGHNA and YNFKEQ. This CDR3 has 16 residues. CDR3 sequence reads: CASSQALAEGTDTQYF. CDR3 nucleotide sequence: TGTGCCAGCAGCCAAGCACTAGCGGAGGGCACAGATACGCAGTATTTT.

This chain joins TRBV19 and TRBJ1-2; tentatively, D is TRBD1 (6 bases). Germline loops: CDR1 LNHDA, CDR2 SQIVND (reference sequence). This CDR3 spans 15 amino acids. With 10 bases removed from V and 7 bases from J, the gap between germline ends came to 25 bases. Written as DNA, the CDR3 is TGTGCCACCCGTTCCCCACAGGGCAATCTGCCTGGCTACACCTTC. It codes for CATRSPQGNLPGYTF. The full variable domain, in which reference TRBV19 and TRBJ1-2 provide the parts outside the CDR3, is DGGITQSPKYLFRKEGQNVTLSCEQNLNHDAMYWYRQDPGQGLRLIYYSQIVNDFQKGDIAEGYSVSREKKESFPLTVTSAQKNPTAFYLCATRSPQGNLPGYTFGSGTRLTVV.

The chain couples TRBV28 to TRBJ1-1, with D possibly TRBD1 on 6 matching bases. Germline lookup yields CDR1 MDHEN and CDR2 SYDVKM. This CDR3 spans 14 amino acids. The V end was cut by 7 bases, the J end by 3 bases, with 15 bases between. The CDR3 here is CASTRGGTYTEAFF. As DNA, the CDR3 is TGTGCCAGCACCAGAGGGGGTACGTACACTGAAGCTTTCTTT. Supplemented by reference TRBV28 and TRBJ1-1, the full variable domain reads DVKVTQSSRYLVKRTGEKVFLECVQDMDHENMFWYRQDPGLGLRLIYFSYDVKMKEKGDIPEGYSVSREKKERFSLILESASTNQTSMYLCASTRGGTYTEAFFGQGTRLTVV.

This rearrangement joins TRBV7-2 to TRBJ1-2; D is unclear. Germline V gives CDR1 SGHTA, CDR2 FQGNSA. CDR3 length: 15 amino acids. V lost 2 bases and J 3 bases, leaving 13 bases between the germline ends. The chain's CDR3 is CASSLSFGRDYGYTF. DNA for the CDR3: TGTGCCAGCAGCTTATCATTCGGGCGGGACTATGGCTACACCTTC.